These 17 T cell receptor beta chains came from one sample sequenced in a study of blood T cell repertoires in COVID-19. Sequencing used immunoSEQ multiplex PCR; TCRdb keeps in-frame clones, though not all of them. The repertoire consists of 130,000 or so clones, with more than 85% occurring once and the leading ten covering more than 15%. Sequenced input: peripheral blood. Source of these receptors: a man aged 50 to 60 with active or convalescent COVID-19.

The chain has TRBV14 and TRBJ2-1, with 9 bases matching TRBD1. Trimming cost V 2 bases and J 5 bases; bases outside gene matches: 4. In germline, CDR1 is SGHDN, CDR2 FVKESK. The CDR3 runs 15 residues. This CDR3 is CASSQLTGGNNEQFF. CDR3 nucleotides: TGTGCCAGCAGCCAACTGACAGGGGGGAACAATGAGCAGTTCTTC.

This clone was seen once. V gene TRBV28 combines with J gene TRBJ1-5, with D perhaps matching TRBD1 (5 bases). Germline V CDR1 and CDR2: MDHEN, SYDVKM. V gave up 6 bases and J gave up 0 bases, with 15 bases separating them. There are 16 residues in the CDR3. CDR3 in DNA: TGTGCCAGCAGACGCTGGACACAGAATAGCAATCAGCCCCAGCATTTT. It is translated as CASRRWTQNSNQPQHF.

The chain links TRBV6-2 or TRBV6-3 to TRBJ2-7, with a weak D call TRBD1 (5 bases). This CDR3 is built from 13 residues. V dropped 5 bases and J dropped 2 bases, with 10 bases sitting between them. In germline, CDR1 is MNHEY, CDR2 SVGEGT. CDR3 residues: CASSPGHTYEQYF. CDR3 DNA sequence: TGTGCCAGCAGTCCCGGACACACCTACGAGCAGTACTTC.

The CDR3 bases are TGTGCCAGCAGTTCAGGGACAGGGACTAACACCGGGGAGCTGTTTTTT. Translation gives CASSSGTGTNTGELFF. V gene TRBV6-5 combines with J gene TRBJ2-2; 9 positions match TRBD1. Per germline, CDR1 MNHEY and CDR2 SVGAGI. V lost 4 bases to trimming and J lost 2 bases; unmatched junction nucleotides: 5. The CDR3 consists of 16 residues.

This chain uses TRBV5-6 with TRBJ1-5; a weak D match, TRBD1 (5 bases). Germline CDR1 SGHDT, CDR2 YYEEEE. The V and J ends lost 1 base and 1 base respectively, with 9 bases between them. The CDR3 covers 15 residues. The CDR3 DNA reads as TGTGCCAGCAGCTTGTTGACAGCGAGCAATCAGCCCCAGCATTTT. Its protein is CASSLLTASNQPQHF.

The sample holds one count of this clone. The genes are TRBV19 and TRBJ1-6, with 9 bases identical to TRBD1. J gave up 7 bases and V 4 bases, and 5 bases lay outside the gene matches. The CDR3 is made up of 15 amino acids. Per the germline V gene, CDR1 is LNHDA and CDR2 is SQIVND (reference sequence). The CDR3, as DNA: TGTGCCAGTAGTAGGACAGGGGAGGAGAATTCACCCCTCCACTTT. This codes for CASSRTGEENSPLHF.

The chain has TRBV30 and TRBJ2-1; the match to TRBD2 covers 10 bases. V trimming: 2 bases; J trimming: 2 bases; junction bases outside the gene matches: 3. The V gene's germline CDR1 is GTSNPN and CDR2 SVGIG (reference sequence). The CDR3 contains 15 residues. DNA for the CDR3: TGTGCCTGGAGTAAGCGGGGGGGAGCCTACAATGAGCAGTTCTTC. This sequence encodes CAWSKRGGAYNEQFF.

CDR3 sequence: CASSVALGRDYGYTF. The CDR3 DNA reads TGTGCCAGCAGCGTAGCTTTGGGCAGGGACTATGGCTACACCTTC. The chain couples TRBV9 to TRBJ1-2, with D perhaps TRBD1 (5 bases). The germline gives CDR1 SGDLS, CDR2 YYNGEE. The CDR3 runs to 15 residues. The V end was cut by 0 bases, the J end by 3 bases, with 12 bases between.

The chain employs TRBV7-6 and TRBJ2-2; TRBD1 aligns across 11 bases. Trimming cost V 1 base and J 5 bases; bases outside gene matches: 3. The germline gives CDR1 SGHVS, CDR2 FNYEAQ. CDR3 length: 16 residues. In nucleotides, the CDR3 is TGTGCCAGCAGCTTAGACGGACAGGGGGCGACCGGGGAGCTGTTTTTT. Translation gives CASSLDGQGATGELFF. The variable domain in full, completed from reference TRBV7-6 and TRBJ2-2, reads GAGVSQSPRYKVTKRGQDVALRCDPISGHVSLYWYRQALGQGPEFLTYFNYEAQQDKSGLPNDRFSAERPEGSISTLTIQRTEQRDSAMYRCASSLDGQGATGELFFGEGSRLTVL.

This clone has just one count. The rearrangement uses TRBV25-1 and TRBJ2-1; 8 bases agree with TRBD1. Germline V gene lookup returns CDR1 MGHDK and CDR2 SYGVNS. Unmatched junction bases numbered 9, after V lost 6 bases and J lost 2 bases. CDR3 length: 16 residues. The CDR3 spells CASSGHEDRAYNEQFF. The DNA of the CDR3 is TGTGCCAGCAGCGGTCACGAGGACAGGGCCTACAATGAGCAGTTCTTC.

The chain links TRBV6-5 to TRBJ1-5; the D gene is possibly TRBD1 (5 bases). This CDR3 comprises 12 residues. V was trimmed by 7 bases and J by 7 bases, leaving 11 bases between them. Per the germline V gene, CDR1 is MNHEY and CDR2 is SVGAGI. DNA for the CDR3: TGTGCCAGCACCGAAAGGACACAGCCCCAGCATTTT. It specifies CASTERTQPQHF.

The genes are TRBV27 and TRBJ1-1; TRBD1 is a possible D gene (6 bases). V gave up 2 bases and J gave up 2 bases, with 12 bases separating them. The germline V gene encodes CDR1 MNHEY and CDR2 SMNVEV (reference sequence). This CDR3 has 15 amino acids. CDR3 nucleotides: TGTGCCAGCAGTTTAACCCGGGGGGCAAACACTGAAGCTTTCTTT. The encoded protein is CASSLTRGANTEAFF.

The chain combines TRBV15 with TRBJ2-5; D is uncertain. Germline V gives CDR1 LNHNV, CDR2 YYDKDF (reference sequence). The CDR3 runs to 16 residues. The ends were cut back, 1 base at V and 3 bases at J, with 15 bases in the middle. The CDR3 protein is CATSRGRPGSEETQYF. CDR3 nucleotide sequence: TGTGCCACCAGCAGAGGTCGTCCCGGAAGCGAAGAGACCCAGTACTTC.

V gene TRBV6-5 combines with J gene TRBJ2-5; the match to TRBD2 covers 10 bases. Unmatched junction bases numbered 5, after V lost 8 bases and J lost 2 bases. Germline V gene data show CDR1 as MNHEY and CDR2 as SVGAGI. The CDR3 is 14 residues long. Here the CDR3 reads CASASGGPQETQYF. CDR3 DNA: TGTGCCAGCGCTAGCGGGGGCCCTCAAGAGACCCAGTACTTC.

The gene calls are TRBV30 and TRBJ1-4, with 9 nucleotides matching TRBD1. Germline values: CDR1 GTSNPN, CDR2 SVGIG (reference sequence). This CDR3 is 15 amino acids long. V was pared by 4 bases and J by 6 bases, with 9 bases of the junction left unmatched. The CDR3 sequence: CAWTPGDRDYEKLFF. The DNA for the CDR3 is TGTGCCTGGACCCCGGGGGACAGGGACTATGAAAAACTGTTTTTT.

The chain has TRBV5-1 and TRBJ2-2; 10 bases are a match to TRBD1. The germline V gene has CDR1 SGHRS and CDR2 YFSETQ. With V trimmed by 4 bases and J by 6 bases, 6 bases remained unmatched. There are 15 residues in the CDR3. The CDR3: CASSLSGTGAGELFF. DNA for the CDR3: TGCGCCAGCAGCCTCTCCGGGACAGGGGCCGGGGAGCTGTTTTTT.

The chain employs TRBV14 and TRBJ2-7; possibly TRBD2 for D (6 bases). With 0 bases removed from V and 2 bases from J, the gap between germline ends came to 8 bases. This CDR3 has 14 amino acids. Per the germline V gene, CDR1 is SGHDN and CDR2 is FVKESK. CDR3 amino acids: CASSQELAAYEQYF. The CDR3 nucleotides are TGTGCCAGCAGCCAAGAACTAGCCGCCTACGAGCAGTACTTC.